Detailed here is one T cell receptor (beta chain). The data were taken from a study of blood T cell repertoires in COVID-19. The CDR3 has 12 residues. The V end lost 10 bases, the J end lost 8 bases, and 17 bases lay between the germline ends. The germline gives CDR1 MNHEY, CDR2 SVGAGI. This table comes from immunoSEQ multiplex PCR, and its TCRdb copy is limited to in-frame clones, with some not included. The table includes approximately 170,000 clones, approximately 81% detected once. The TCR sequence derives from a woman in her 70s with COVID-19, enrolled during active disease. The chain joins TRBV6-5 to TRBJ1-2, with a tentative D call TRBD1 (6 bases). The source material was peripheral blood. The chain's CDR3 is CATNQRGGGYTF. The CDR3 nucleotides read TGTGCCACCAACCAAAGAGGGGGAGGCTACACCTTC.